The 23 T cell receptor beta chains below all came from one sample that was sequenced in a study of OX40 agonist ivuxolimab in advanced cancers. Data came from immunoSEQ multiplex PCR; TCRdb stores just in-frame clones and leaves some out. The data contain more than 65,000 clones, approximately 90% of them seen just once; the ten biggest clones take up 0.25% to 0.3%. The sequences come from CD4+ or CD8+ T cells sorted from blood, collected in a trial of the OX40 agonist ivuxolimab. The receptor set was obtained from an adult with an advanced solid tumor such as melanoma, head and neck, liver or kidney cancer.

The chain has TRBV7-9 and TRBJ1-5, with D hard to call. V was cut by 5 bases and J by 3 bases, with 5 bases left in between. The germline V gene has CDR1 SEHNR and CDR2 FQNEAQ (reference sequence). This CDR3 region has 12 residues. Here the CDR3 reads CASSPTNQPQHF. DNA of the CDR3: TGTGCCAGCAGCCCAACCAATCAGCCCCAGCATTTT.

The CDR3 DNA sequence: TGTGCCAGCAGCTTAGCGAATGTTTGGGCATACCGAAGCTCCTACAATGAGCAGTTCTTC. Its protein is CASSLANVWAYRSSYNEQFF. This chain uses TRBV7-6 with TRBJ2-1, with unresolved D. The V gene lost 0 bases and the J gene lost 0 bases, with 21 bases spanning the gap. This CDR3 comprises 20 residues. Germline assignment: CDR1 SGHVS and CDR2 FNYEAQ.

The chain combines TRBV2 with TRBJ2-3; D tentatively fits TRBD1 or TRBD2 (6 bases each). Germline CDR1 reads SNHLY; CDR2 reads FYNNEI. V dropped 1 base and J dropped 6 bases, with 8 bases sitting between them. The length of the CDR3 is 13 residues. The CDR3 reads CASSEGGADTQYF. The CDR3 bases are TGTGCCAGCAGTGAAGGGGGGGCTGATACGCAGTATTTT.

V is TRBV5-1 and J is TRBJ2-4; 10 bases align to TRBD1. CDR1 SGHRS and CDR2 YFSETQ come from the germline V gene. Trimming took 4 bases from V and 6 from J; bases not matched to a gene: 4. The CDR3 consists of 14 residues. The CDR3 coding sequence is TGCGCCAGCAGCATCAGGACAGGGGGAAACATTCAGTACTTC. Amino acids: CASSIRTGGNIQYF.

The chain carries TRBV19 and TRBJ2-1, with D perhaps TRBD1 or TRBD2 (7 bases each). Germline lookup yields CDR1 LNHDA and CDR2 SQIVND (reference sequence). Trimming cost V 2 bases and J 0 bases, with 14 bases left between them. CDR3 length: 17 amino acids. DNA of the CDR3: TGTGCCAGTAGTATACCCCAGGGGGGGAGCTCCTACAATGAGCAGTTCTTC. This codes for CASSIPQGGSSYNEQFF. Complete variable domain (other parts from reference TRBV19 and TRBJ2-1): DGGITQSPKYLFRKEGQNVTLSCEQNLNHDAMYWYRQDPGQGLRLIYYSQIVNDFQKGDIAEGYSVSREKKESFPLTVTSAQKNPTAFYLCASSIPQGGSSYNEQFFGPGTRLTVL.

DNA for the CDR3: TGTGCCGGTACGGACGGACCCCCCTCCTACGAGCAGTACTTC. Translated, it gives CAGTDGPPSYEQYF. This chain links TRBV6-1 with TRBJ2-7; D unresolved. The V gene's germline CDR1 is MNHNS and CDR2 SASEGT. Between the trimmed V and J ends, which lost 11 bases and 0 bases, there was a span of 17 bases. The CDR3 sequence is 14 residues long.

J is TRBJ2-3 and V is TRBV11-1; the D is unclear. In germline, CDR1 is SGHAT, CDR2 FQDESV (reference sequence). Trimming took off 3 bases at V and 0 bases at J, with 10 bases between the two ends. The CDR3 has 15 residues. CDR3 sequence: CASSLGRPSTDTQYF. The CDR3 region has the DNA TGTGCCAGCAGCTTGGGCAGACCTAGCACAGATACGCAGTATTTT.

The V call is TRBV15, the J call TRBJ2-1, with D maybe TRBD1 (6 bases). Per the germline V gene, CDR1 is LNHNV and CDR2 is YYDKDF (reference sequence). Trimming took 2 bases from V and 2 from J, leaving 22 bases between them. The CDR3 spans 19 residues. The CDR3 loop reads CATSRPGAPRASTYNEQFF. The CDR3 DNA is TGTGCCACCAGCAGACCAGGGGCGCCAAGGGCCAGCACCTACAATGAGCAGTTCTTC.

In this sample, this clone turned up once. The chain has TRBV18 and TRBJ2-7, with TRBD2 identical over 8 bases. Germline CDR1 is KGHSH and CDR2 is LQKENI. The CDR3 is 16 amino acids. V lost 3 bases and J lost 0; bases outside the gene matches: 7. In DNA form, the CDR3 reads TGTGCCAGCTCACCGGAGATTAGCGGGAACTCCTACGAGCAGTACTTC. Its translation: CASSPEISGNSYEQYF. The full variable domain, completed using reference TRBV18 and TRBJ2-7, is NAGVMQNPRHLVRRRGQEARLRCSPMKGHSHVYWYRQLPEEGLKFMVYLQKENIIDESGMPKERFSAEFPKEGPSILRIQQVVRGDSAAYFCASSPEISGNSYEQYFGPGTRLTVT.

This clone occurred a few times. The chain couples TRBV6-5 to TRBJ2-2; D remains ambiguous. V was clipped by 0 bases and J by 3 bases, with 11 bases between them. This CDR3 is built from 16 residues. Germline V gene data show CDR1 as MNHEY and CDR2 as SVGAGI. In nucleotides, the CDR3 is TGTGCCAGCAGTTACTCGTATCGGTTCGACACCGGGGAGCTGTTTTTT. Translated, it gives CASSYSYRFDTGELFF.

The chain has TRBV11-2 and TRBJ1-5, with 7 bases matching TRBD1. With 7 bases clipped from V and 7 bases from J, the junction kept 4 bases outside the gene matches. The CDR3 loop spans 12 amino acids. The germline V gene encodes CDR1 SGHAT and CDR2 FQNNGV. The CDR3 DNA follows: TGTGCCAGCAAGGGGGCCGGACAGCCCCAGCATTTT. Encoded protein: CASKGAGQPQHF.

This chain uses TRBV6-1 with TRBJ1-2, with D possibly matching TRBD1 (6 bases). This CDR3 has 16 amino acids. V dropped 3 bases and J dropped 4 bases, with 18 bases sitting between them. Germline V gene sequence: CDR1 MNHNS, CDR2 SASEGT. The CDR3 DNA is TGTGCCAGCAGTGATCTCCGGGGGGGCGTTGGCTATGGCTACACCTTC. Encoded protein: CASSDLRGGVGYGYTF.

The genes are TRBV6-1 and TRBJ1-5; 9 nucleotides agree with TRBD1. The CDR3 is made up of 14 amino acids. Germline V gene sequence: CDR1 MNHNS, CDR2 SASEGT. J gave up 6 bases and V 8 bases, and 8 bases lay outside the gene matches. The CDR3 DNA reads TGTGCCAGCGCGAGGACAGGGGAGAGTCAGCCCCAGCATTTT. Translating it yields CASARTGESQPQHF.

V is TRBV18 and J is TRBJ2-3; TRBD1 is a possible D gene (5 bases). This CDR3 spans 12 amino acids. V was cut by 3 bases and J by 5 bases, with 6 bases left in between. CDR1 and CDR2 (germline): KGHSH, LQKENI. CDR3 in DNA: TGTGCCAGCTCACCGCAGGGAGATACGCAGTATTTT. Encoded protein: CASSPQGDTQYF. The full variable domain, its missing parts supplied by reference TRBV18 and TRBJ2-3, is NAGVMQNPRHLVRRRGQEARLRCSPMKGHSHVYWYRQLPEEGLKFMVYLQKENIIDESGMPKERFSAEFPKEGPSILRIQQVVRGDSAAYFCASSPQGDTQYFGPGTRLTVL.

The chain couples TRBV11-3 to TRBJ2-1; D is uncertain. Looked up from germline, CDR1 is SGHNT and CDR2 is YENEEA. Trimming pared 1 base from V and 9 bases from J, leaving 13 bases between. This CDR3 contains 14 residues. As DNA, the CDR3 is TGTGCCAGCAGCTTAGTGGTCGCGCGGAGTGAGCAGTTCTTC. As protein: CASSLVVARSEQFF.

The chain combines TRBV7-2 with TRBJ1-4; no reliable D call. Germline V gene sequence: CDR1 SGHTA, CDR2 FQGNSA. The CDR3 length is 15 residues. Trimming removed 1 base from V and 3 bases from J, with 9 bases in between. This chain's CDR3 is CASSLGPAANEKLFF. CDR3 DNA: TGTGCCAGCAGCTTAGGACCTGCGGCTAATGAAAAACTGTTTTTT.

This sequence joins TRBV12-5 and TRBJ2-3, with D perhaps matching TRBD2 (6 bases). The CDR3 totals 14 residues. Trimming removed 1 base from V and 5 bases from J, with 10 bases in between. Germline V gives CDR1 LGHNT, CDR2 FRNRAP. CDR3 DNA: TGTGCTAGTGGTTTGGGACTAGGTCAAGATACGCAGTATTTT. Translation gives CASGLGLGQDTQYF.

A few counts support this clone. This chain uses TRBV2 with TRBJ2-1; TRBD2 agrees at 13 bases. J was trimmed by 7 bases and V by 6 bases; bases with no gene match: 9. The CDR3 covers 16 residues. CDR1 SNHLY and CDR2 FYNNEI come from the germline V gene. CDR3 region: CASRARTSGSGNEQFF. The CDR3 coding sequence is TGTGCCAGCAGAGCTCGGACTAGCGGGAGTGGGAATGAGCAGTTCTTC.

CDR3 amino acids: CASRNFAREKETQYF. CDR3 bases: TGCGCCAGCAGGAACTTCGCGCGGGAAAAAGAGACCCAGTACTTC. The gene calls are TRBV10-2 and TRBJ2-5, with a possible D match to TRBD2 (6 bases). V shed 6 bases and J shed 3 bases, with 17 bases lying between them. This CDR3 spans 15 amino acids. Germline loops: CDR1 WSHSY, CDR2 SAAADI.

DNA for the CDR3: TGCGCCAGCAGCTTGGAGGGAAATGGCTATGGCTACACCTTC. Its translation: CASSLEGNGYGYTF. V is TRBV5-1 and J is TRBJ1-2, with no clear D. The ends were cut back, 0 bases at V and 4 bases at J, with 10 bases in the middle. CDR3 length: 14 amino acids. Germline CDR1 and CDR2: SGHRS and YFSETQ.

This clone showed up just a few times. V and J are TRBV11-1 and TRBJ2-5, with 8 positions matching TRBD1. V shed 4 bases and J 5 bases; nucleotides not matched to a gene: 9. CDR1 and CDR2 from the germline V gene are SGHAT and FQDESV (reference sequence). The CDR3 consists of 15 residues. The CDR3 coding sequence is TGTGCCAGCAGCTCCGACAGGGGAGTTGGTGAGACCCAGTACTTC. It encodes CASSSDRGVGETQYF.

This clone was seen only once. This chain uses TRBV28 with TRBJ2-7, with a possible D match to TRBD2 (6 bases). Deletions cut 8 bases from V and 0 bases from J, with 20 bases between. This CDR3 is built from 16 residues. Germline V CDR1 and CDR2: MDHEN, SYDVKM. The CDR3 region is CASSSPPGVGSYEQYF. The CDR3 DNA is TGTGCCAGCTCTTCCCCCCCGGGGGTGGGCTCCTACGAGCAGTACTTC.

V usage is TRBV5-5 and J usage is TRBJ2-2; 12 nucleotides match TRBD2. The CDR3 contains 17 residues. CDR1 and CDR2 from the germline V gene are SGHKS and YYEKEE (reference sequence). Trimming took 3 bases from V and 4 from J; bases not matched to a gene: 7. The CDR3 sequence: CASSSMTSGSGTGELFF. CDR3 sequence (DNA): TGTGCCAGCAGCTCGATGACTAGCGGGAGTGGCACCGGGGAGCTGTTTTTT. The full variable domain, completed using reference TRBV5-5 and TRBJ2-2, is DAGVTQSPTHLIKTRGQQVTLRCSPISGHKSVSWYQQVLGQGPQFIFQYYEKEERGRGNFPDRFSARQFPNYSSELNVNALLLGDSALYLCASSSMTSGSGTGELFFGEGSRLTVL.